This T cell receptor (beta chain) originates from a study of blood T cell repertoires in COVID-19. Study-wide context: The study drew acute and convalescent COVID-19 samples from the United States, Italy and Spain. T cells, B-cell-depleted T cells, or PBMCs supplied cDNA or gDNA.

Per germline, CDR1 SGHKS and CDR2 YYEKEE (reference sequence). V lost 4 bases, J lost 4 bases, and 11 bases lay in between. The length of the CDR3 is 13 residues. Some clones are missing from TCRdb's copy, which holds only in-frame ones; the method was immunoSEQ multiplex PCR. The sample holds over 50,000 clones, about 89% seen once. Sample: peripheral blood. The rearrangement joins TRBV5-5 to TRBJ1-2, with D possibly being TRBD1 (5 bases). The clonotype originates from a man between 60 and 75 years old with acute or convalescent COVID-19. CDR3 DNA: TGTGCCAGCAGCCGGGACTGGGGCTATGGCTACACCTTC. Translating it yields CASSRDWGYGYTF.